The T cell receptor beta chain described here comes from a study of regulatory T cells in long-lasting Graves disease. At the level of the study: Persistent cases were those of Graves' disease that involved over 5 years of antithyroid drugs with positive TSH receptor antibodies.

Time point given: persistent/refractory GD, antithyroid drugs over 5 years with positive TRAb. PBMC-extracted RNA yielded the TCR library. Doctors identified Graves' disease using the American Thyroid Association guidelines. EDTA tubes received roughly 9 milliliters of collected peripheral blood. This clonotype showed up just a few times. Building of the TCR beta libraries involved iRepertoire HTBI primers and Arm-PCR of CDR3 regions. TCRdb re-called the multiplex PCR reads through MiXCR, storing one row per CDR3 protein. The sample consists of around 450,000 distinct CDR3 sequences, 20% to 25% of them appearing once. Sequenced material: peripheral blood mononuclear cells (PBMCs), taken when the disease was refractory, from a patient treated with antithyroid drugs. The clonotype originates from a female donor with Graves disease.

CDR3 amino acids: CASSAGSRGAEAFF. Written as DNA, the CDR3 is TGTGCCAGCAGCGCCGGGTCCCGGGGGGCTGAAGCTTTCTTT. This chain joins TRBV19 and TRBJ1-1; the D gene is possibly TRBD1 (5 bases). The length of the CDR3 is 14 residues. Trimming removed 9 bases at V and 6 bases at J, with 20 bases between. From germline, CDR1 is LNHDA and CDR2 SQIVND (reference sequence).